This record covers a single T cell receptor beta chain. This entry comes from a study of shared clonotypes between healthy human individuals. Germline V CDR1 and CDR2: SGHTA, FQGNSA. The V end lost 5 bases, the J end lost 7 bases, and 15 bases lay between the germline ends. The CDR3 sequence is 13 residues long. Produced via immunoSEQ multiplex PCR; TCRdb's table is partial and in-frame only. The sample consists of some 100,000 clones, under 70% of them appearing once. The V and J genes are TRBV7-2 and TRBJ2-7; the D gene is possibly TRBD2 (5 bases). This receptor was identified in a young woman in good health. Sequenced: memory CD8+ T cells sorted from blood. The subset here: CD45RO+ cells pooled with CCR7-negative TemRA cells. The CDR3 nucleotides are TGTGCCAGCAGCCTAGGACTGGTTTGGGAGCAGTACTTC. It codes for CASSLGLVWEQYF.